This TCR beta chain is from a study of blood T cell repertoires in COVID-19. In the study overall: The United States, Italy and Spain were the sources of the acute and convalescent COVID-19 samples.

V lost 4 bases to trimming and J lost 2 bases, with 7 bases between them. This CDR3 has 13 residues. CDR1 and CDR2 (germline): SGHTA, FQGNSA. In the authors' methods: Counts of nucleated cells, estimated from reference gene primer amplification, were obtained. The repertoire was sequenced with immunoSEQ multiplex PCR; TCRdb's copy has only in-frame clones and lacks some. Clone size and V and J calls were adopted from that table, with D and trimming inferred from the DNA. This sample has about 46,000 clones; around 84% occur once, and the top ten carry about 4%. This TCR was sampled from a man older than 75 with active COVID-19. The V gene is TRBV7-2, the J gene TRBJ2-3; a weak D match, TRBD2 (5 bases). What was sequenced was peripheral blood. DNA of the CDR3: TGTGCCAGCAGCTATAGCGCCACAGATACGCAGTATTTT. Protein product: CASSYSATDTQYF. Using reference TRBV7-2 and TRBJ2-3 for the parts outside the CDR3, the full variable domain is GAGVSQSPSNKVTEKGKDVELRCDPISGHTALYWYRQSLGQGLEFLIYFQGNSAPDKSGLPSDRFSAERTGGSVSTLTIQRTQQEDSAVYLCASSYSATDTQYFGPGTRLTVL.